These 28 T cell receptor beta chains were all obtained from the same sample, sequenced in a study of control samples from healthy donors and cancer patients (dated by TCRdb to 2018 to 2020). The method was the immunoSEQ multiplex PCR assay. TCRdb carries this immuneACCESS record with in-frame sequences only. Its versions omit some clonotypes, under half of them owing to an unresolved V gene in the studies checked, with the rest unexplained. This sample lists roughly 80,000 clones; roughly 90% were detected once. Around 6% of the sample rests with the top ten. Material: blood. The receptors were sampled from a man over 45 in good health.

The rearrangement uses TRBV5-1 and TRBJ2-3, with no clear D. CDR1 is SGHRS and CDR2 is YFSETQ in the germline V gene. The CDR3 is 16 amino acids. Between the trimmed V and J ends, which lost 0 bases and 0 bases, there was a span of 11 bases. The CDR3 DNA reads TGCGCCAGCAGCTTGGTGGGCAGGCCTAGCACAGATACGCAGTATTTT. Residues: CASSLVGRPSTDTQYF.

The chain links TRBV7-2 to TRBJ2-4; D could derive from TRBD1 or TRBD2 (5 bases each). Between the trimmed V and J ends, which lost 5 bases and 0 bases, there was a span of 14 bases. The CDR3 runs 16 residues. Germline-derived CDR1 and CDR2 are SGHTA and FQGNSA. The CDR3 here is CASSPGSTIAKNIQYF. The DNA of the CDR3 is TGTGCCAGCAGCCCAGGGAGCACAATAGCCAAAAACATTCAGTACTTC.

This chain uses TRBV6-6 with TRBJ1-3, with 7 nucleotides matching TRBD1. V dropped 5 bases and J dropped 0; count of bases not matched to a gene: 7. The CDR3 has 16 residues. The V gene's germline CDR1 is MNHNY and CDR2 SVGAGI (reference sequence). The CDR3 DNA is TGTGCCAGCAGTGGGGGCCAGGGGGACTCTGGAAACACCATATATTTT. Protein: CASSGGQGDSGNTIYF.

The sample holds a few counts of this clone. The rearrangement joins TRBV6-5 to TRBJ1-5; 8 bases agree with TRBD1. Germline loops: CDR1 MNHEY, CDR2 SVGAGI. V was clipped by 5 bases and J by 6 bases; unmatched bases: 3. The CDR3 extends over 13 amino acids. The CDR3, as DNA: TGTGCCAGCAGTCGTACAGGGGGTCAGCCCCAGCATTTT. Translating gives CASSRTGGQPQHF.

This clone has a single count. The genes are TRBV7-9 and TRBJ2-7, with D possibly being TRBD1 (6 bases). With 4 bases removed from V and 3 bases from J, the gap between germline ends came to 13 bases. This CDR3 has 14 amino acids. Germline lookup yields CDR1 SEHNR and CDR2 FQNEAQ (reference sequence). This CDR3 reads CASSSTGMNYEQYF. As DNA, the CDR3 is TGTGCCAGCAGCTCTACAGGGATGAACTACGAGCAGTACTTC.

The chain links TRBV27 to TRBJ1-2; 12 nucleotides agree with TRBD1. Germline assignment: CDR1 MNHEY and CDR2 SMNVEV (reference sequence). With 3 bases clipped from V and 6 bases from J, the junction kept 8 bases outside the gene matches. The CDR3 runs to 16 residues. CDR3 bases: TGTGCCAGCAGTTTCTTATCCGGGACAGGGGGCGATGGCTACACCTTC. It yields the protein CASSFLSGTGGDGYTF.

V is TRBV19 and J is TRBJ1-2, with 11 bases that match TRBD1. Germline CDR1 is LNHDA and CDR2 is SQIVND (reference sequence). The junction had 7 bases not matched to a gene; V was cut back by 5 bases and J by 8 bases. CDR3 length equals 14 residues. The CDR3: CASSPGTGGLGYTF. The CDR3 nucleotides are TGTGCCAGTAGTCCCGGGACAGGGGGACTGGGCTACACCTTC.

The chain is built from TRBV5-1 and TRBJ1-2; 7 nucleotides line up with TRBD1. Germline values: CDR1 SGHRS, CDR2 YFSETQ. V gave up 0 bases and J gave up 3 bases; unmatched junction bases: 2. The length of the CDR3 is 14 residues. CDR3 nucleotide sequence: TGCGCCAGCAGCTTGGTCAGGGGGGACTATGGCTACACCTTC. This translates into CASSLVRGDYGYTF.

The chain couples TRBV24-1 to TRBJ2-3, with no clear D. This CDR3 is 16 amino acids long. Trimming cost V 0 bases and J 1 base, with 10 bases left between them. From germline, CDR1 is KGHDR and CDR2 SFDVKD. The CDR3 region is CATSDLKGWGTDTQYF. The CDR3 DNA reads TGTGCCACCAGTGATTTGAAAGGGTGGGGCACAGATACGCAGTATTTT.

This CDR3 is CASSPSEGAWTGELFF. The CDR3 DNA reads TGCGCCAGCAGCCCGTCGGAGGGGGCTTGGACCGGGGAGCTGTTTTTT. This rearrangement joins TRBV4-1 to TRBJ2-2, with D tentatively TRBD1 (7 bases). V lost 4 bases and J lost 5, with 17 bases in between. This CDR3 comprises 16 residues. Germline lookup yields CDR1 MGHRA and CDR2 YSYEKL.

The V gene is TRBV11-2, the J gene TRBJ1-5; no clear D gene. The germline CDR1 and CDR2 sequences are SGHAT and FQNNGV. Between the trimmed V and J ends, which lost 5 bases and 7 bases, there was a span of 15 bases. The CDR3 is 14 amino acids. The CDR3 DNA reads TGTGCCAGCAGCCCCCATCTGGAGATCCAGCCCCAGCATTTT. Translated: CASSPHLEIQPQHF.

This clone appeared a single time. The CDR3 loop reads CASSTSGSSGRYEQYF. The CDR3 region has the DNA TGTGCCAGTAGTACATCAGGGAGCTCGGGCCGATACGAGCAGTACTTC. The gene calls are TRBV19 and TRBJ2-7; D is perhaps TRBD1 or TRBD2 (5 bases each). Germline V gene sequence: CDR1 LNHDA, CDR2 SQIVND (reference sequence). This CDR3 contains 16 residues. The germline V and J ends were trimmed by 4 bases and 4 bases, with 20 bases remaining between them.

The rearrangement links TRBV18 to TRBJ1-1; 7 bases are shared with TRBD1. The CDR3 covers 14 residues. The V and J ends lost 6 bases and 7 bases, in that order; junction bases with no gene match: 11. The V gene's germline CDR1 is KGHSH and CDR2 LQKENI. The CDR3 nucleotides read TGTGCCAGCTCCCCGGACAGGTCTGAGATTGAAGCTTTCTTT. Its protein is CASSPDRSEIEAFF.

The chain uses TRBV27 and TRBJ1-2; TRBD1 might be the D (6 bases). CDR3 length equals 13 residues. Germline V gene lookup returns CDR1 MNHEY and CDR2 SMNVEV (reference sequence). Trimming took off 3 bases at V and 2 bases at J, with 7 bases between the two ends. CDR3 DNA sequence: TGTGCCAGCAGTTTTACAGGGAACTATGGCTACACCTTC. Protein: CASSFTGNYGYTF.

This chain uses TRBV6-5 with TRBJ2-5; TRBD1 matches at 7 bases. Germline CDR1 and CDR2: MNHEY and SVGAGI. This CDR3 is 15 amino acids long. V trimming: 6 bases; J trimming: 5 bases; junction bases outside the gene matches: 12. The CDR3 DNA reads TGTGCCAGCAGACTAAAACTAGGGGGCCGGGAGACCCAGTACTTC. Encoded protein: CASRLKLGGRETQYF.

The rearrangement links TRBV19 to TRBJ1-1, with a possible D match to TRBD1 (6 bases). The ends were cut back, 3 bases at V and 0 bases at J, with 20 bases in the middle. CDR3 length: 18 residues. Per the germline V gene, CDR1 is LNHDA and CDR2 is SQIVND (reference sequence). CDR3 DNA: TGTGCCAGTAGTATCCTAGGAATCGACAGGAACATGAACACTGAAGCTTTCTTT. This encodes CASSILGIDRNMNTEAFF.

This chain joins TRBV4-1 and TRBJ1-2; tentative D call: TRBD1 (6 bases). This CDR3 has 16 amino acids. Germline assignment: CDR1 MGHRA and CDR2 YSYEKL. V was pared by 0 bases and J by 4 bases, with 15 bases between. The CDR3 is CASSQDRNRVGYGYTF. In nucleotides, the CDR3 is TGCGCCAGCAGCCAAGATAGGAACAGGGTCGGCTATGGCTACACCTTC.

The V and J genes are TRBV6-4 and TRBJ1-1; D not certain. This CDR3 has 14 amino acids. V was cut by 3 bases and J by 0 bases, with 8 bases left in between. Germline V gives CDR1 MRHNA, CDR2 SNTAGT. CDR3 in DNA: TGTGCCAGCAGTGAAACCAGGTTGAACACTGAAGCTTTCTTT. Translation: CASSETRLNTEAFF.

The rearrangement uses TRBV29-1 and TRBJ1-4, with D possibly being TRBD1 (5 bases). The length of the CDR3 is 13 residues. V was clipped by 5 bases and J by 1 base, with 8 bases between them. Germline CDR1 SQVTM, CDR2 ANQGSEA. CDR3: CSVSGGTNEKLFF. The CDR3 DNA reads as TGCAGCGTTTCGGGGGGAACTAATGAAAAACTGTTTTTT.

The chain recombines TRBV14 with TRBJ1-1, with 8 bases aligning to TRBD1. V gave up 0 bases and J gave up 5 bases; unmatched junction bases: 5. Germline values: CDR1 SGHDN, CDR2 FVKESK. The CDR3 spans 15 residues. For the CDR3, the DNA is TGTGCCAGCAGCCAAGAAAGGACAGGGAATACTGAAGCTTTCTTT. This sequence encodes CASSQERTGNTEAFF.

The V gene is TRBV11-2, the J gene TRBJ2-1; 9 bases are a match to TRBD2. J was trimmed by 3 bases and V by 3 bases; bases with no gene match: 3. The CDR3 covers 15 residues. CDR1 SGHAT and CDR2 FQNNGV come from the germline V gene. The CDR3, as DNA: TGTGCCAGCAGCTTCCCTAGCGGGGTCTACAATGAGCAGTTCTTC. Translated: CASSFPSGVYNEQFF.

The rearrangement links TRBV29-1 to TRBJ2-3; D is unclear. Trimming stripped 7 bases from V and 5 bases from J, with 10 bases between. CDR1 and CDR2 from the germline V gene are SQVTM and ANQGSEA. The CDR3 consists of 11 residues. This CDR3 is CSEKKGDTQYF. The CDR3 DNA reads TGCAGCGAGAAGAAAGGAGATACGCAGTATTTT.

The CDR3 region is CASSRQGVYGYTF. CDR3 DNA sequence: TGTGCCAGCAGCCGACAAGGTGTGTATGGCTACACCTTC. The chain combines TRBV11-1 with TRBJ1-2; no definite D call. The length of the CDR3 is 13 residues. CDR1 and CDR2 (germline): SGHAT, FQDESV (reference sequence). V was cut by 5 bases and J by 5 bases, with 12 bases left in between. Together with reference TRBV11-1 and TRBJ1-2, the CDR3 gives the full variable domain: EAEVAQSPRYKITEKSQAVAFWCDPISGHATLYWYRQILGQGPELLVQFQDESVVDDSQLPKDRFSAERLKGVDSTLKIQPAELGDSAMYLCASSRQGVYGYTFGSGTRLTVV.

This sequence joins TRBV7-8 and TRBJ2-3, with D unresolved. There are 16 residues in the CDR3. From germline, CDR1 is SGHVS and CDR2 FQNEAQ. Trimming removed 4 bases at V and 0 bases at J, with 14 bases between. DNA for the CDR3: TGTGCCAGCAGCTCGCTCAGCTATCCTAGCACAGATACGCAGTATTTT. Translating it yields CASSSLSYPSTDTQYF.

The chain carries TRBV7-2 and TRBJ1-6, with D unresolved. The V end lost 1 base, the J end lost 5 bases, and 12 bases lay between the germline ends. The CDR3 is 16 amino acids. CDR1 and CDR2 (germline): SGHTA, FQGNSA. CDR3 DNA sequence: TGTGCCAGCAGCTTAGAGCCAGCTACCGATAATTCACCCCTCCACTTT. Translated, it gives CASSLEPATDNSPLHF.

The rearrangement joins TRBV25-1 to TRBJ1-4; TRBD1 aligns across 11 bases. With 4 bases clipped from V and 6 bases from J, the junction kept 4 bases outside the gene matches. The CDR3 runs to 15 residues. Germline CDR1 MGHDK, CDR2 SYGVNS. The CDR3 sequence: CASSGGQGEYEKLFF. The CDR3 nucleotides are TGTGCCAGCAGTGGGGGACAGGGGGAATATGAAAAACTGTTTTTT.

The chain couples TRBV3-1 (or the pseudogene TRBV3-2) to TRBJ1-2; D might be TRBD1 (5 bases). Trimming stripped 0 bases from V and 8 bases from J, with 13 bases between. The CDR3 is 14 amino acids. CDR1 and CDR2 from the germline V gene are LGHDT and YNNKEL (reference sequence). The CDR3 region has the DNA TGTGCCAGCAGCCAAGATGCAGGGTTCGGGGGCTACACCTTC. Translation: CASSQDAGFGGYTF.

The chain recombines TRBV2 with TRBJ2-7; TRBD1 is a possible D gene (6 bases). The V end lost 5 bases, the J end lost 2 bases, and 10 bases lay between the germline ends. CDR1 and CDR2 (germline): SNHLY, FYNNEI. This CDR3 is built from 13 residues. CDR3 nucleotides: TGTGCCAGCAGTCTCAACAGGGCCTACGAGCAGTACTTC. It yields the protein CASSLNRAYEQYF. Based on the CDR3 plus reference TRBV2 and TRBJ2-7, the full variable domain is EPEVTQTPSHQVTQMGQEVILRCVPISNHLYFYWYRQILGQKVEFLVSFYNNEISEKSEIFDDQFSVERPDGSNFTLKIRSTKLEDSAMYFCASSLNRAYEQYFGPGTRLTVT.